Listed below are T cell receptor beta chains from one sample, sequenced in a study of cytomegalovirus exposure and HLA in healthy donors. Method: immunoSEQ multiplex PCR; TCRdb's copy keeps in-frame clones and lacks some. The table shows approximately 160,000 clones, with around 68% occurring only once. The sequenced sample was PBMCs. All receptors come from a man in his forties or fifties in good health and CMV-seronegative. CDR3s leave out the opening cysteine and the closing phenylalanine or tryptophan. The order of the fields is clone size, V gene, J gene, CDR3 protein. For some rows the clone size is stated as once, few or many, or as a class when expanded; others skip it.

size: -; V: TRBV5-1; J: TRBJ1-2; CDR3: ASSQGGQGYGYT
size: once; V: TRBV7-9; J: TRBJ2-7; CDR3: ASSSGQPYEQY
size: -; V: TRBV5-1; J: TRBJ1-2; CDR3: ASTPLTGQYGQYGYT
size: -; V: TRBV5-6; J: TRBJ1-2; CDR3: ASSLVRGWNYGYT
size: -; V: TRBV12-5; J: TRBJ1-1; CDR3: ASGLSQGGGTEAF
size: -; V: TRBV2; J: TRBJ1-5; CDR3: ASTQGGPQH
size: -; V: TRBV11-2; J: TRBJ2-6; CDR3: AATGPRLAGANVLT
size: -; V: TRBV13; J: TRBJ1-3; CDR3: ASSQGLENTIY
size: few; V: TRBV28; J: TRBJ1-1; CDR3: ASSPLRTRSNTEAF
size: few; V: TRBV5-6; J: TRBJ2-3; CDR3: ASSLSVLQGTDTQY
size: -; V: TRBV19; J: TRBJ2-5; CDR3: ASMGLARETQY
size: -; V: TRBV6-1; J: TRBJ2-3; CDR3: ASSLRQASTDTQY
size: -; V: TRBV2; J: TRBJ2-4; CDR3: ASSESGTGKNIQY
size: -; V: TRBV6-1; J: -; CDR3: ATVQGPSYEQY
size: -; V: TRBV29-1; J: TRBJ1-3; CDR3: SVSTGPYSGNTIY
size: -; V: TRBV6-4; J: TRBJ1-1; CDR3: ASSGRRGSDEAF
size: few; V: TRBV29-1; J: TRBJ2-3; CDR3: SVEAPDTQY
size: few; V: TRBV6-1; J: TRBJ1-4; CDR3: ASSEGRGTNEKLF
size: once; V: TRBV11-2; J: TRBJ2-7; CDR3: ASSLLLGTGDFSFEQY
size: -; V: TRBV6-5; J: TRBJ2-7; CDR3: ASSYSSPVYEQY
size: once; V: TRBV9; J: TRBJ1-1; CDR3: ASSAVGGPNTEAF
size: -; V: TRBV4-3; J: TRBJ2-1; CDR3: ASSHPGSSGDPREQF
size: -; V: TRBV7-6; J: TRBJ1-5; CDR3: ASSLGGGMTASNQPQH
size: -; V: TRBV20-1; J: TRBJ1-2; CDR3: SARFLGGYT
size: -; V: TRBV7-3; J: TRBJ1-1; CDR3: ASSLRSPGLNTEAF
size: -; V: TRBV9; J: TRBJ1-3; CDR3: ASSVGTVPGGNTIY
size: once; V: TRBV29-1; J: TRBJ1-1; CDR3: SVDRDRDITEAF
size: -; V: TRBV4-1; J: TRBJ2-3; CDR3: ASSHGTSTGGRVDTQY
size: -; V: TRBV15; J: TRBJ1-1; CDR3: ATSTTQGALKYTEAF